The 25 T cell receptor beta chains listed next were all sequenced from one sample in a study of shared clonotypes between healthy human individuals. Repertoires were generated with immunoSEQ multiplex PCR, while TCRdb's copy carries only in-frame clones and drops some. The data contain about 1.5 million clones, roughly 96% of them seen just once; the ten biggest clones take up roughly 1.2%. Sequenced sample: naive CD4+ T cells sorted from blood. Subset of the sample: CD45RA+ positively selected. These receptors all stem from a young man in good health.

The J gene is TRBJ2-5, the V gene TRBV29-1; D gene unclear. CDR1 and CDR2 (germline): SQVTM, ANQGSEA. The CDR3 covers 14 residues. With 5 bases removed from V and 5 bases from J, the gap between germline ends came to 18 bases. The CDR3 DNA follows: TGCAGCGTTTGCGATACTTCCAGGTCGGAGACCCAGTACTTC. The encoded protein is CSVCDTSRSETQYF.

The chain uses TRBV7-9 and TRBJ1-1; D is possibly TRBD1 (5 bases). The CDR3 sequence is 16 residues long. Germline V gene sequence: CDR1 SEHNR, CDR2 FQNEAQ (reference sequence). The V end was cut by 1 base, the J end by 3 bases, with 15 bases between. The CDR3 DNA sequence: TGTGCCAGCAGCTTAGATGGCCAGGGCTTGCACACTGAAGCTTTCTTT. This translates into CASSLDGQGLHTEAFF.

The gene calls are TRBV29-1 and TRBJ2-7; D gene ambiguous. The V end lost 4 bases, the J end lost 4 bases, and 11 bases lay between the germline ends. CDR1 is SQVTM, CDR2 ANQGSEA, per germline. This CDR3 has 12 amino acids. CDR3 coding DNA: TGCAGCGTTGGTCCGGAAAGGTACGAGCAGTACTTC. Amino acids: CSVGPERYEQYF.

This clone appeared once. V gene TRBV18 combines with J gene TRBJ2-7; 8 nucleotides line up with TRBD2. The germline gives CDR1 KGHSH, CDR2 LQKENI. The V and J ends lost 5 bases and 0 bases, in that order; junction bases with no gene match: 18. The CDR3 totals 19 residues. As DNA, the CDR3 is TGTGCCAGCTCAATGGGGGCTCTGGGACTAGGGCGAAGCTCCTACGAGCAGTACTTC. Translation gives CASSMGALGLGRSSYEQYF.

This chain links TRBV7-3 with TRBJ1-5; D uncertain. The V gene's germline CDR1 is SGHTA and CDR2 FQGTGA. There are 11 residues in the CDR3. The V end lost 8 bases, the J end lost 0 bases, and 2 bases lay between the germline ends. In DNA, the CDR3 is TGTGCCAGCCTTAGCAATCAGCCCCAGCATTTT. Translating it yields CASLSNQPQHF.

This rearrangement joins TRBV4-1 to TRBJ2-5; 7 bases fit TRBD1. The CDR3 runs 17 residues. V shed 0 bases and J 5 bases; nucleotides not matched to a gene: 12. CDR1 MGHRA and CDR2 YSYEKL come from the germline V gene. The CDR3 region is CASSQEKMVSGQETQYF. Here the CDR3 DNA reads TGCGCCAGCAGCCAAGAGAAAATGGTATCGGGACAGGAGACCCAGTACTTC.

The V call is TRBV6-1, the J call TRBJ1-5; D perhaps matches TRBD1 (6 bases). This CDR3 has 16 residues. V lost 1 base, J lost 0 bases, and 10 bases lay in between. Germline V gene data show CDR1 as MNHNS and CDR2 as SASEGT. CDR3 amino acids: CASSEGGGYSNQPQHF. The CDR3 DNA reads as TGTGCCAGCAGTGAAGGGGGGGGCTATAGCAATCAGCCCCAGCATTTT.

This clone was counted between two and nine times. This chain uses TRBV2 with TRBJ1-4; no firm D call. Germline lookup yields CDR1 SNHLY and CDR2 FYNNEI. V shed 7 bases and J shed 0 bases, with 15 bases lying between them. The CDR3 has 16 amino acids. CDR3 residues: CASNRRDPATNEKLFF. DNA of the CDR3: TGTGCCAGCAATAGACGGGATCCCGCAACTAATGAAAAACTGTTTTTT.

This chain links TRBV6-1 with TRBJ2-1; D gene unclear. Trimming took 3 bases from V and 2 from J, leaving 11 bases between them. Germline values: CDR1 MNHNS, CDR2 SASEGT. The CDR3 extends over 15 amino acids. CDR3 DNA sequence: TGTGCCAGCAGTGAGTGGAGCCCGCCCTACAATGAGCAGTTCTTC. It yields the protein CASSEWSPPYNEQFF.

The rearrangement uses TRBV5-8 and TRBJ1-5; 11 nucleotides agree with TRBD1. Germline CDR1 is SGHTS and CDR2 is YDEGEE. This CDR3 has 15 amino acids. With 2 bases clipped from V and 7 bases from J, the junction kept 5 bases outside the gene matches. The CDR3 DNA reads TGTGCCAGCAGCTTTCGGACAGGGGGCGGCCAGCCCCAGCATTTT. It codes for CASSFRTGGGQPQHF.

The chain recombines TRBV11-3 with TRBJ2-7, with a tentative D call TRBD1 (6 bases). This CDR3 region has 14 residues. Trimming pared 6 bases from V and 0 bases from J, leaving 12 bases between. Germline CDR1 reads SGHNT; CDR2 reads YENEEA. CDR3 loop: CASSLDSNSYEQYF. CDR3 DNA: TGTGCCAGCAGTTTGGACAGTAACTCCTACGAGCAGTACTTC. Full variable domain (remainder filled in from reference TRBV11-3 and TRBJ2-7): EAGVVQSPRYKIIEKKQPVAFWCNPISGHNTLYWYLQNLGQGPELLIRYENEEAVDDSQLPKDRFSAERLKGVDSTLKIQPAELGDSAVYLCASSLDSNSYEQYFGPGTRLTVT.

J is TRBJ1-1 and V is TRBV29-1; possibly TRBD1 for D (5 bases). This CDR3 region has 12 residues. Deletions cut 8 bases from V and 4 bases from J, with 14 bases between. Per the germline V gene, CDR1 is SQVTM and CDR2 is ANQGSEA. CDR3: CSTGPQATEAFF. The DNA of the CDR3 is TGCAGCACGGGACCGCAGGCCACTGAAGCTTTCTTT.

V gene TRBV5-5 combines with J gene TRBJ1-2; weak D call: TRBD1 (5 bases). V shed 4 bases and J shed 4 bases, with 14 bases lying between them. Germline loops: CDR1 SGHKS, CDR2 YYEKEE (reference sequence). The CDR3 consists of 14 residues. The CDR3 region is CASSPGQGGYGYTF. DNA for the CDR3: TGTGCCAGCAGCCCGGGCCAGGGCGGCTATGGCTACACCTTC.

The chain couples TRBV28 to TRBJ2-2; 8 nucleotides line up with TRBD2. This CDR3 is 14 amino acids long. V trimming: 7 bases; J trimming: 7 bases; junction bases outside the gene matches: 8. CDR1 and CDR2 (germline): MDHEN, SYDVKM. The CDR3 region is CASITAGAFGELFF. For the CDR3, the DNA is TGTGCCAGCATTACAGCGGGAGCGTTCGGGGAGCTGTTTTTT.

V is TRBV28 and J is TRBJ2-7; the match to TRBD2 covers 10 bases. The length of the CDR3 is 14 residues. Germline assignment: CDR1 MDHEN and CDR2 SYDVKM. V lost 6 bases to trimming and J lost 3 bases; unmatched junction nucleotides: 5. CDR3 amino acids: CASRPRTSGYEQYF. In nucleotides, the CDR3 is TGTGCCAGCAGACCGAGGACTAGCGGCTACGAGCAGTACTTC.

The gene calls are TRBV6-6 and TRBJ2-3, with D uncertain. Trimming shortened V by 2 bases and J by 5 bases, and 17 bases separated the two germline ends. CDR1 and CDR2 from the germline V gene are MNHNY and SVGAGI (reference sequence). The CDR3 loop spans 16 amino acids. The CDR3 DNA reads as TGTGCCAGCAGTTACGGCAGTTCCCGGCAAAAAGATACGCAGTATTTT. Protein: CASSYGSSRQKDTQYF.

The chain joins TRBV19 to TRBJ1-5; D gene ambiguous. Germline V gene sequence: CDR1 LNHDA, CDR2 SQIVND (reference sequence). The CDR3 covers 14 residues. V was pared by 4 bases and J by 1 base, with 8 bases between. The CDR3 nucleotides are TGTGCCAGTAGTACACGGTCCAGCAATCAGCCCCAGCATTTT. Amino acids: CASSTRSSNQPQHF.

In its sample, this clone was seen once. The chain carries TRBV28 and TRBJ2-7; D may be TRBD1 (7 bases). The germline V gene encodes CDR1 MDHEN and CDR2 SYDVKM. The CDR3 consists of 15 residues. The ends were cut back, 6 bases at V and 4 bases at J, with 19 bases in the middle. The CDR3 sequence: CASRDRAGGSYEQYF. In DNA, the CDR3 is TGTGCCAGCAGGGACCGCGCAGGGGGGTCTTACGAGCAGTACTTC.

The chain recombines TRBV5-6 with TRBJ2-2, with a weak D call TRBD2 (5 bases). The V and J ends lost 0 bases and 7 bases respectively, with 13 bases between them. This CDR3 has 15 amino acids. Germline V gene lookup returns CDR1 SGHDT and CDR2 YYEEEE. The CDR3 protein is CASSLGGFYDGELFF. The CDR3 DNA reads as TGTGCCAGCAGCTTGGGCGGGTTTTATGACGGGGAGCTGTTTTTT. The full variable domain, rest sourced from reference TRBV5-6 and TRBJ2-2, is DAGVTQSPTHLIKTRGQQVTLRCSPKSGHDTVSWYQQALGQGPQFIFQYYEEEERQRGNFPDRFSGHQFPNYSSELNVNALLLGDSALYLCASSLGGFYDGELFFGEGSRLTVL.

The chain recombines TRBV7-5 with TRBJ2-7; the table names TRBD2, a call not compared with the DNA. TRBV7-5 is termed a pseudogene. This CDR3 spans 15 amino acids. CDR3 protein: CARSLSWGGDYEQYF. CDR3 sequence (DNA): TGTGCCAGAAGCTTGTCTTGGGGGGGAGACTACGAGCAGTACTTC.

The chain couples TRBV19 to TRBJ2-2, with 10 nucleotides matching TRBD2. V shed 5 bases, J shed 4 bases, and the junction held 4 bases outside the gene matches. Germline CDR1 reads LNHDA; CDR2 reads SQIVND (reference sequence). The CDR3 sequence is 15 residues long. The CDR3 here is CASSASGGTTGELFF. The CDR3 DNA is TGTGCCAGTAGTGCTAGCGGGGGAACCACCGGGGAGCTGTTTTTT.

The CDR3: CASSIGQNLEKLFF. For the CDR3, the DNA is TGTGCCAGTAGTATTGGACAGAACCTTGAAAAACTGTTTTTT. This chain uses TRBV19 with TRBJ1-4, with D perhaps matching TRBD1 (6 bases). Germline V gives CDR1 LNHDA, CDR2 SQIVND (reference sequence). V lost 3 bases and J lost 7, with 12 bases in between. This CDR3 has 14 amino acids.

This chain joins TRBV7-9 and TRBJ2-4; D is unclear. V was pared by 1 base and J by 3 bases, with 10 bases between. CDR1 and CDR2 (germline): SEHNR, FQNEAQ (reference sequence). The length of the CDR3 is 15 residues. CDR3: CASSLGAVLKNIQYF. The CDR3 region has the DNA TGTGCCAGCAGCTTAGGAGCAGTCCTCAAAAACATTCAGTACTTC.

This clone was recorded once. The J gene is TRBJ2-2, the V gene TRBV30; 7 bases line up with TRBD2. The CDR3 has 17 amino acids. From germline, CDR1 is GTSNPN and CDR2 SVGIG (reference sequence). V was pared by 0 bases and J by 3 bases, with 10 bases of the junction left unmatched. For the CDR3, the DNA is TGTGCCTGGAGTGTAGCCGAGACTAGCTTCTACACCGGGGAGCTGTTTTTT. This encodes CAWSVAETSFYTGELFF.

The J gene is TRBJ1-3, the V gene TRBV19; D ambiguous. V was pared by 7 bases and J by 0 bases, with 7 bases between. Germline V lookup: CDR1 LNHDA, CDR2 SQIVND (reference sequence). The length of the CDR3 is 13 residues. Here the CDR3 DNA reads TGTGCCAGTAACCGAGACTCTGGAAACACCATATATTTT. Its protein is CASNRDSGNTIYF.